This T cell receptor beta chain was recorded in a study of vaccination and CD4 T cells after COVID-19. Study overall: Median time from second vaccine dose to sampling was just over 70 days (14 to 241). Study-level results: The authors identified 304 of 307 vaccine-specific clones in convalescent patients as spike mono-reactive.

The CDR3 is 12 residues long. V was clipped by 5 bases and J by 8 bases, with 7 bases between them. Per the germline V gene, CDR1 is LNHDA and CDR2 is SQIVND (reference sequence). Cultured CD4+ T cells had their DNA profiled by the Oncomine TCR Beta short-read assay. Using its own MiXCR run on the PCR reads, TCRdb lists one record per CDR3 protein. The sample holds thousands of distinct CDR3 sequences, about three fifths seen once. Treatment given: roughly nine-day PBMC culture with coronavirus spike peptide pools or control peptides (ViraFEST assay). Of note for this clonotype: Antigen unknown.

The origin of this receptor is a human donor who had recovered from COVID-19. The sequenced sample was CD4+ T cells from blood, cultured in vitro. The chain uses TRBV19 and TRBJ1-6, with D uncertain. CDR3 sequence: CASSERDSPLHF. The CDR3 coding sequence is TGTGCCAGTAGTGAAAGGGATTCACCCCTCCACTTT.